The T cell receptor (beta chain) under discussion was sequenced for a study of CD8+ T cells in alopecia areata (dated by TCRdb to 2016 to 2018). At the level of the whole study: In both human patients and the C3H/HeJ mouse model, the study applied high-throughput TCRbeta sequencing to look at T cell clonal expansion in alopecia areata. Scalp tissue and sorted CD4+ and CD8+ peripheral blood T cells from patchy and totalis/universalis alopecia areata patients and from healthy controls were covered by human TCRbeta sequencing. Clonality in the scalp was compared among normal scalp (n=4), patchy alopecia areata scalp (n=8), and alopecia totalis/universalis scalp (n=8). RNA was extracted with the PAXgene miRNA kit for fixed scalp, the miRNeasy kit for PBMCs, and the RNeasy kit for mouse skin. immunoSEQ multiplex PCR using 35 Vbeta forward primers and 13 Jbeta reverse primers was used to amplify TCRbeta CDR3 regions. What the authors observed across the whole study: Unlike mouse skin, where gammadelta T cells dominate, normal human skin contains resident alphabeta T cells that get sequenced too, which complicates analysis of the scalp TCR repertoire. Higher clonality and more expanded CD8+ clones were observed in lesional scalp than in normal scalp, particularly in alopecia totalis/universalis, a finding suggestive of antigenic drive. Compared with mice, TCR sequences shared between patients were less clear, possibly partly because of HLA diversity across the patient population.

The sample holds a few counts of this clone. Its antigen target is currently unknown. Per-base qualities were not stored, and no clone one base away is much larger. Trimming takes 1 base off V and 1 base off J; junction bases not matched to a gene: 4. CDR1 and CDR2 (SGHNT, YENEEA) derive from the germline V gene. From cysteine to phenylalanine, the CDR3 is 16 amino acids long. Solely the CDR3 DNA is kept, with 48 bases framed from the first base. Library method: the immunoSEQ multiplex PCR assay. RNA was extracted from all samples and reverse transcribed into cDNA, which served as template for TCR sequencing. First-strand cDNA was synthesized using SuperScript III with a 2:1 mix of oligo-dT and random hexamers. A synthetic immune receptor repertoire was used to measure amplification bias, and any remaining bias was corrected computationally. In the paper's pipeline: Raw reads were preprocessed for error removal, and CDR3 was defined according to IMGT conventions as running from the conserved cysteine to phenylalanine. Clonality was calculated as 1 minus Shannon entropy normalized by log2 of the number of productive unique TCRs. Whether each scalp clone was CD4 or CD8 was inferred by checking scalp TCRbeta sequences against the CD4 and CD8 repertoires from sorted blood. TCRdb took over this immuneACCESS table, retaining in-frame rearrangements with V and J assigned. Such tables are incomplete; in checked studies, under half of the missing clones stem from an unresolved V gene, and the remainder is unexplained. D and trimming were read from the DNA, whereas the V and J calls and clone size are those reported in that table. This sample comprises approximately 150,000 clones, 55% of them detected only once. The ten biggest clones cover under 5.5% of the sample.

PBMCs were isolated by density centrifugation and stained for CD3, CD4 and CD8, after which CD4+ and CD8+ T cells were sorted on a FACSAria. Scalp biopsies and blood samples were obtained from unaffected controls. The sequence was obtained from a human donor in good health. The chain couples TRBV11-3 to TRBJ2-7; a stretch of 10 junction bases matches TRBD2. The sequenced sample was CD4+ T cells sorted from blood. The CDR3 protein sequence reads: CASSLAGTSASYEQYF. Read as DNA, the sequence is TGTGCCAGCAGCTTAGCCGGGACTAGCGCTTCCTACGAGCAGTACTTC. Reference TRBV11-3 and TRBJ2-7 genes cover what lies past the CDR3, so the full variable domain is EAGVVQSPRYKIIEKKQPVAFWCNPISGHNTLYWYLQNLGQGPELLIRYENEEAVDDSQLPKDRFSAERLKGVDSTLKIQPAELGDSAVYLCASSLAGTSASYEQYFGPGTRLTVT.